The clone carrying this T cell receptor (beta chain) was found once. The antigen remains undetermined. This specimen belongs to a study of siplizumab effects on memory and regulatory T cells. Points from the study as a whole: It was never confirmed that proliferating Tregs from siplizumab cultures were suppressive.

The data were produced by immunoSEQ multiplex PCR, yet TCRdb's version contains in-frame clones alone and is incomplete. The data show under 150,000 clones, with about 94% seen just once and around 1.7% held by the top ten. This CDR3 spans 15 amino acids. Germline V lookup: CDR1 KGHSH, CDR2 LQKENI. The V end lost 0 bases, the J end lost 5 bases, and 11 bases lay between the germline ends. Sequenced input: non-Treg CD4+ T cells sorted from blood. The sequence came from a human donor in good health. The chain joins TRBV18 to TRBJ2-1; the D is unclear. Written as DNA, the CDR3 is TGTGCCAGCTCACCACCGAGCGCGAGCGACAATGAGCAGTTCTTC. Encoded protein: CASSPPSASDNEQFF.